These T cell receptor beta chains were read from a single sample in a study of blood T cells in healthy people across ages. MiXCR, run by TCRdb on the 5' RACE reads, gives a single entry per CDR3 protein. The sample includes 1.5 million to 2 million distinct CDR3 sequences, over 25% seen only once; the top ten take 7.7%. Sequencing was done on a sample of blood. Receptor source: a woman aged 30 to 39 in good health. The CDR3 runs from the conserved cysteine through the conserved F or W. Clone size is given for some rows only: seen once, a few or many times, or a class if the clone is expanded.

v_call,j_call,clone_size,cdr3_aa
TRBV28,TRBJ2-3,.,CATEGTKPTDTQYF
TRBV12-3/TRBV12-4,TRBJ1-2,many,CASTRVNYGYTF
TRBV18,TRBJ2-4,.,CASSPSVQNIKYF
TRBV7-4,TRBJ1-4,.,CASSLPSDLSTNEKLFF
TRBV20-1,TRBJ2-3,many,CSATVSGVSTDTQYF
TRBV12-3/TRBV12-4,TRBJ2-2,few,CASSLASEAINTGELFF
TRBV18,TRBJ2-1,once,CASSPNPPASLRNEQFF
TRBV29-1,TRBJ1-2,many,CSVEDIGYTF
TRBV7-2,TRBJ1-1,.,CASSLVGGFTEAFF
TRBV3-1,TRBJ2-7,once,CAGSQRGRVHEQYF
TRBV3-1,TRBJ2-1,few,CASSQDPLNEQFF
TRBV19,TRBJ2-1,many,CASSFRGGNEQFF
TRBV10-1,TRBJ2-1,.,CASSAQGAGGGAFEQFF
TRBV9,TRBJ2-3,few,CASSHWDTDTQYF
TRBV7-2,TRBJ1-1,.,CASSPGPLSGTEAFF
TRBV2,TRBJ2-7,few,CASRLVGNEQYF